One sample yielded the 25 T cell receptor beta chains listed below, sequenced in a study of T cell repertoires in cytomegalovirus infection. TCRdb itself ran the reads through MiXCR, one entry per CDR3 protein. The repertoire has 150,000 or so distinct CDR3 sequences, roughly 6% of them found once; the top ten carry over 15%. Sequences were obtained from PBMCs. These receptors were taken from a human donor in good health (CMV status not recorded). Some clones in this sample may be carry-over from other donors' samples.

This clonotype came up many times. The CDR3 bases are TGTGCCAGCAGCTTGGGGGCAGGGGGGAACACTGAAGCTTTCTTT. It codes for CASSLGAGGNTEAFF. The chain couples TRBV7-2 to TRBJ1-1; 7 bases match TRBD1. This CDR3 contains 15 residues. The germline V gene encodes CDR1 SGHTA and CDR2 FQGNSA. Trimming took 3 bases from V and 1 from J; bases not matched to a gene: 5.

This clonotype was recorded a few times. The CDR3: CASSPVTGNSGNTIYF. The CDR3 DNA sequence: TGTGCCAGCTCACCCGTGACGGGAAACTCTGGAAACACCATATATTTT. The chain is built from TRBV18 and TRBJ1-3; D ambiguous. Germline CDR1 reads KGHSH; CDR2 reads LQKENI. Trimming took 3 bases from V and 0 from J, leaving 12 bases between them. This CDR3 comprises 16 residues.

This clonotype appeared many times. V usage is TRBV12-5 and J usage is TRBJ1-3; D might be TRBD1 (5 bases). This CDR3 region has 13 residues. Deletions cut 9 bases from V and 0 bases from J, with 9 bases between. Germline-derived CDR1 and CDR2 are LGHNT and FRNRAP. The CDR3 spells CARRGRSGNTIYF. CDR3 in DNA: TGTGCTAGGAGGGGACGCTCTGGAAACACCATATATTTT.

A few counts support this clonotype. The chain joins TRBV29-1 to TRBJ1-3; D is unclear. V shed 1 base and J shed 4 bases, with 8 bases lying between them. The CDR3 has 13 residues. The V gene's germline CDR1 is SQVTM and CDR2 ANQGSEA. The CDR3: CSVEGPGGNTIYF. The CDR3 coding sequence is TGCAGCGTTGAAGGACCGGGCGGAAACACCATATATTTT.

This clonotype was seen ten or more times. This CDR3 is CASSPRGAYNEQFF. The CDR3 DNA reads as TGTGCCAGCAGTCCCAGGGGCGCTTACAATGAGCAGTTCTTC. The rearrangement links TRBV6-2 or TRBV6-3 to TRBJ2-1; possible D gene TRBD1, 6 bases. The V end was cut by 5 bases, the J end by 4 bases, with 12 bases between. The germline CDR1 and CDR2 sequences are MNHEY and SVGEGT. The CDR3 runs to 14 residues.

The chain combines TRBV20-1 with TRBJ2-3; D is perhaps TRBD1 (6 bases). Germline V gene lookup returns CDR1 DFQATT and CDR2 SNEGSKA (reference sequence). CDR3 length: 15 amino acids. Trimming removed 5 bases from V and 1 base from J, with 16 bases in between. The CDR3 nucleotides read TGCAGTGCTGAGGCTAGGGGGATCGGCACAGATACGCAGTATTTT. Amino acids: CSAEARGIGTDTQYF.

The rearrangement links TRBV7-9 to TRBJ2-5, with D unclear. Germline CDR1 and CDR2: SEHNR and FQNEAQ (reference sequence). The CDR3 is 15 amino acids. The ends were cut back, 7 bases at V and 0 bases at J, with 15 bases in the middle. CDR3 DNA sequence: TGTGCCAGCACCCTCACCGGGCTCCACCAAGAGACCCAGTACTTC. Protein product: CASTLTGLHQETQYF.

This clonotype was picked up many times. This sequence joins TRBV2 and TRBJ2-2, with TRBD2 identical over 12 bases. The CDR3 runs 15 residues. V lost 6 bases, J lost 5 bases, and 4 bases stayed unmatched. Per germline, CDR1 SNHLY and CDR2 FYNNEI. The CDR3 nucleotides read TGTGCCAGCAGCGTCGGACTAGCGGGGACCGGGGAGCTGTTTTTT. Its protein product is CASSVGLAGTGELFF.

This clonotype was counted many times. The chain combines TRBV7-2 with TRBJ1-6; no clear D. The germline V gene encodes CDR1 SGHTA and CDR2 FQGNSA. The CDR3 loop spans 13 amino acids. Trimming shortened V by 2 bases and J by 13 bases, and 12 bases separated the two germline ends. The CDR3 region has the DNA TGTGCCAGCAGCTTATTCCAGGTGGTTCCCCTCCACTTT. This encodes CASSLFQVVPLHF.

This clonotype was found many times. This chain links TRBV27 with TRBJ1-6; TRBD1 aligns across 10 bases. Germline V gives CDR1 MNHEY, CDR2 SMNVEV (reference sequence). The CDR3 is 15 residues long. V shed 4 bases and J 14 bases; nucleotides not matched to a gene: 11. The CDR3 bases are TGTGCCAGCAGTTACGGGACAGGGGACCCAGTTTCCCTCCACTTT. Residues: CASSYGTGDPVSLHF.

As regards this clonotype: Here the CDR3 omits its conserved ending phenylalanine or tryptophan, so a read error is the likely source. The rearrangement links TRBV2 to TRBJ2-5; D could derive from TRBD1 or TRBD2 (5 bases each). Germline loops: CDR1 SNHLY, CDR2 FYNNEI. With 3 bases removed from V and 1 base from J, the gap between germline ends came to 9 bases. The CDR3 spans 14 residues. The DNA for the CDR3 is TGTGCCAGCAGTGAGAGGGGTGCCCAAGAGACCCAGTACCTC. Protein product: CASSERGAQETQYL.

This clonotype was detected many times. The chain recombines TRBV28 with TRBJ1-6; D call uncertain. The CDR3 has 16 amino acids. V was trimmed by 3 bases and J by 8 bases, leaving 17 bases between them. The germline V gene has CDR1 MDHEN and CDR2 SYDVKM. The CDR3 DNA is TGTGCCAGCAGTTTTCCCCGACCGCTAAAGGATTCACCCCTCCACTTT. This codes for CASSFPRPLKDSPLHF.

This clonotype came up a few times. The chain joins TRBV20-1 to TRBJ2-1; 15 bases are shared with TRBD2. CDR3 length: 15 residues. With V trimmed by 5 bases and J by 10 bases, 9 bases remained unmatched. The germline V gene encodes CDR1 DFQATT and CDR2 SNEGSKA (reference sequence). This chain's CDR3 is CSAAGLAGGPVEQFF. In DNA, the CDR3 is TGCAGTGCTGCCGGACTAGCGGGGGGGCCAGTCGAGCAGTTCTTC.

This clonotype has a single count. Likely a read error: the CDR3 ends without its conserved phenylalanine or tryptophan. This chain links TRBV7-2 with TRBJ2-7; D not resolved. CDR3 length: 12 amino acids. Germline CDR1 and CDR2: SGHTA and FQGNSA. Trimming stripped 1 base from V and 3 bases from J, with 4 bases between. CDR3 coding DNA: TGTGCCAGCAGCTTAGTCGGCTACGAGCAGTACCTC. Its protein is CASSLVGYEQYL.

Many counts were recorded for this clonotype. The J gene is TRBJ2-7, the V gene TRBV6-6; the D gene is possibly TRBD1 (6 bases). The germline CDR1 and CDR2 sequences are MNHNY and SVGAGI (reference sequence). Trimming left V 5 bases short and J 4 bases short, with 9 bases between. The CDR3 covers 12 residues. In nucleotides, the CDR3 is TGTGCCAGCAGTACCCAGGGGTACGAGCAGTACTTC. It specifies CASSTQGYEQYF.

The chain has TRBV11-2 and TRBJ2-5; D remains unclear. The CDR3 is 12 amino acids. Trimming shortened V by 1 base and J by 5 bases, and 5 bases separated the two germline ends. Germline lookup yields CDR1 SGHAT and CDR2 FQNNGV. The DNA of the CDR3 is TGTGCCAGCAGCTTAGTGGACGAGACCCAGTACTTC. This gives the protein CASSLVDETQYF.

This clonotype was counted many times. The gene calls are TRBV6-2 or TRBV6-3 and TRBJ2-1; D not certain. V lost 6 bases to trimming and J lost 1 base, with 19 bases between them. Germline V lookup: CDR1 MNHEY, CDR2 SVGEGT. This CDR3 comprises 17 residues. The CDR3 region is CASRSMFSSGSYNEQFF. CDR3 nucleotides: TGTGCCAGCAGGTCGATGTTTTCTAGTGGTTCCTACAATGAGCAGTTCTTC.

This chain uses TRBV29-1 with TRBJ1-1; TRBD1 matches at 10 bases. The V gene end was trimmed by 6 bases and the J gene end by 3 bases; junction bases not matched to a gene: 4. The V gene's germline CDR1 is SQVTM and CDR2 ANQGSEA. This CDR3 is 13 amino acids long. The CDR3 spells CSVGQGLYTEAFF. The CDR3 region has the DNA TGCAGCGTGGGACAGGGGCTATACACTGAAGCTTTCTTT.

This clonotype has only a few counts. This chain uses TRBV27 with TRBJ1-3; no reliable D call. The CDR3 has 13 residues. Germline assignment: CDR1 MNHEY and CDR2 SMNVEV (reference sequence). Trimming took off 6 bases at V and 0 bases at J, with 6 bases between the two ends. CDR3 sequence (DNA): TGTGCCAGCAGGTTGAGCTCTGGAAACACCATATATTTT. Residues: CASRLSSGNTIYF.

This clonotype appeared many times. The gene calls are TRBV7-2 and TRBJ2-7, with TRBD2 as a possible D gene (6 bases). There are 13 residues in the CDR3. Germline-derived CDR1 and CDR2 are SGHTA and FQGNSA. V lost 4 bases to trimming and J lost 3 bases, with 10 bases between them. This chain's CDR3 is CASSSRLDYEQYF. DNA for the CDR3: TGTGCCAGCAGCTCCCGACTAGACTACGAGCAGTACTTC.

This clonotype was observed at least ten times. This chain uses TRBV5-1 with TRBJ1-1; TRBD1 is a possible D gene (5 bases). This CDR3 comprises 14 residues. Germline CDR1 reads SGHRS; CDR2 reads YFSETQ. V lost 3 bases and J 0 bases, leaving 9 bases between the germline ends. The CDR3 is CASSYSTVNTEAFF. The CDR3 bases are TGCGCCAGCAGCTACTCGACAGTGAACACTGAAGCTTTCTTT.

The chain carries TRBV20-1 and TRBJ2-1, with 14 bases lining up with TRBD2. From germline, CDR1 is DFQATT and CDR2 SNEGSKA (reference sequence). The CDR3 contains 16 residues. After removal of 6 bases from V and 4 bases from J, the junction contained 8 bases not matched to a gene. DNA of the CDR3: TGCAGTGCCCAGAGGACTAGCGGGGGGAATTACAATGAGCAGTTCTTC. Residues: CSAQRTSGGNYNEQFF.

This clonotype was seen a few times. This chain uses TRBV2 with TRBJ1-5; the D is unclear. CDR1 is SNHLY, CDR2 FYNNEI, per germline. V gave up 3 bases and J gave up 7 bases, with 10 bases separating them. This CDR3 has 13 amino acids. The CDR3 DNA follows: TGTGCCAGCAGTGATTCCGGCTCACAGCCCCAGCATTTT. As protein: CASSDSGSQPQHF.

There are many counts of this clonotype. This chain uses TRBV20-1 with TRBJ1-1; D remains ambiguous. Germline loops: CDR1 DFQATT, CDR2 SNEGSKA (reference sequence). The CDR3 is 14 residues long. V lost 5 bases to trimming and J lost 1 base, with 14 bases between them. CDR3 coding DNA: TGCAGTGCTGTGGACGGAGGGAAGAACACTGAAGCTTTCTTT. It codes for CSAVDGGKNTEAFF.

This clonotype was counted many times. The CDR3, as DNA: TGTGCCAGCAGCTTAGAAGGACCAGTTTTGCCCCAGCATTTT. It codes for CASSLEGPVLPQHF. This rearrangement joins TRBV7-2 to TRBJ1-5; no clear D. Between the trimmed V and J ends, which lost 1 base and 9 bases, there was a span of 13 bases. The CDR3 is 14 residues long. Germline assignment: CDR1 SGHTA and CDR2 FQGNSA. The full variable domain, in which reference TRBV7-2 and TRBJ1-5 provide the parts outside the CDR3, is GAGVSQSPSNKVTEKGKDVELRCDPISGHTALYWYRQSLGQGLEFLIYFQGNSAPDKSGLPSDRFSAERTGGSVSTLTIQRTQQEDSAVYLCASSLEGPVLPQHFGDGTRLSIL.